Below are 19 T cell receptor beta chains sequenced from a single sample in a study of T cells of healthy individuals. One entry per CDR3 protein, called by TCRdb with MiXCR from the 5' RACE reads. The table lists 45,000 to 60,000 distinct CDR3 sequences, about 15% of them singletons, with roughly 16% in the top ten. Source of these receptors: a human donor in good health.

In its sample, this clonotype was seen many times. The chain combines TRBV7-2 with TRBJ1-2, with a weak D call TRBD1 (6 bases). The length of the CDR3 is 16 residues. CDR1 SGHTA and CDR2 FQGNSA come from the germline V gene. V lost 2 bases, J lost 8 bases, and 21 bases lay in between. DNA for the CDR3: TGTGCCAGCAGCTTATGGCAGCTAGGAGGGGGAGGAGGCTACACCTTC. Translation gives CASSLWQLGGGGGYTF.

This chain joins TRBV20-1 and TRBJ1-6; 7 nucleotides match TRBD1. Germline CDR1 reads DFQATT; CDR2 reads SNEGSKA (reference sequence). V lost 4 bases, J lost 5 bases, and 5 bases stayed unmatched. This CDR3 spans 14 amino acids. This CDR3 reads CSANPQGDNSPLHF. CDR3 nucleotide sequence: TGCAGTGCTAATCCCCAGGGGGATAATTCACCCCTCCACTTT.

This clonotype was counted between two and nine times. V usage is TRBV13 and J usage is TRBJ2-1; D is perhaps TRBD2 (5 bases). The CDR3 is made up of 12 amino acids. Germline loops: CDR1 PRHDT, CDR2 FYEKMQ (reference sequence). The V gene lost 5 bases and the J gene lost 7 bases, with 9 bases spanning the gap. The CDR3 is CASSQTSNEQFF. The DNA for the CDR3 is TGTGCCAGCAGCCAAACTAGTAATGAGCAGTTCTTC.

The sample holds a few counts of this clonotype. CDR3 coding DNA: TGCAGTGCTAGAGGGGACAGTGAGGTTCGGGGCTACACCTTC. As protein: CSARGDSEVRGYTF. This chain connects TRBV20-1 to TRBJ1-2; TRBD1 aligns across 7 bases. CDR3 length: 14 amino acids. V gave up 1 base and J gave up 8 bases; unmatched junction bases: 10. The germline CDR1 and CDR2 sequences are DFQATT and SNEGSKA (reference sequence).

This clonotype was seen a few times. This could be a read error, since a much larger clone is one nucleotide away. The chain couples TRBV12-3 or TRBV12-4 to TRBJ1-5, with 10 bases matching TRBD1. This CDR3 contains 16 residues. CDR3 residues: CASSFIPGQGIQPQNF. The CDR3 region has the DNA TGTGCCAGCAGTTTCATACCGGGACAGGGGATTCAGCCCCAGAATTTT.

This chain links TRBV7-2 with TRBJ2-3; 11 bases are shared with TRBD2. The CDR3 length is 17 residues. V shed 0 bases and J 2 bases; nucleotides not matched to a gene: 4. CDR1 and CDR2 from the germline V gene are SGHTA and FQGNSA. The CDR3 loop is CASSLALSGRDTDTQYF. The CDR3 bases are TGTGCCAGCAGCTTAGCCCTTAGCGGGAGGGACACAGATACGCAGTATTTT.

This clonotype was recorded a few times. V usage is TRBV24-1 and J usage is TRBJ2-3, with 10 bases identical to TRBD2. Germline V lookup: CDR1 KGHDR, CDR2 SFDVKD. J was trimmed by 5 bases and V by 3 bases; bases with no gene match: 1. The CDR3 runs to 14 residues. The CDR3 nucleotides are TGTGCCACCAGTGATCAGCGGGAGGGAGATACGCAGTATTTT. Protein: CATSDQREGDTQYF.

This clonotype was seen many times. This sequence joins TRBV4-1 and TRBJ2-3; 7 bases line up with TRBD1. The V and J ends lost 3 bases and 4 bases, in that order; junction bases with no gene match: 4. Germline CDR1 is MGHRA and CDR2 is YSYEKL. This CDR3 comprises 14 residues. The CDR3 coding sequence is TGCGCCAGCAGCCAGCTGACAGGGCCAGATACGCAGTATTTT. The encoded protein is CASSQLTGPDTQYF.

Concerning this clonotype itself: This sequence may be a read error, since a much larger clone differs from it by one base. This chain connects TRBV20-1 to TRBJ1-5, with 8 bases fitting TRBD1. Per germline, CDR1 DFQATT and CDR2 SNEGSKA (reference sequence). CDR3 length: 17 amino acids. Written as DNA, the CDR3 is TGCGGTGCTACGCCGCGGCCAGGGACAGGCGGTATTCAGCCCCAGCATTTT. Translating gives CGATPRPGTGGIQPQHF.

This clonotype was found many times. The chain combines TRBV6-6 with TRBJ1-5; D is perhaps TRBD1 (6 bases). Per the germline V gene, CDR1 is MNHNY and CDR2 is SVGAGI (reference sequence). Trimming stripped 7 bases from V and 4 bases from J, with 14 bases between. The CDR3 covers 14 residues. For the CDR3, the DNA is TGTGCCAGCACCGGCGGGGGCGATAATCAGCCCCAGCATTTT. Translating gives CASTGGGDNQPQHF.

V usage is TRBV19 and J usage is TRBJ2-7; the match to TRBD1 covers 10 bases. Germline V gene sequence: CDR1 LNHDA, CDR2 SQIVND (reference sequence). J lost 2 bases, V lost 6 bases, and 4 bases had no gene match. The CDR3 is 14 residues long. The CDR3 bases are TGTGCCAGTAGCGGACAGGGGGACGCCTACGAGCAGTACTTC. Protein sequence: CASSGQGDAYEQYF.

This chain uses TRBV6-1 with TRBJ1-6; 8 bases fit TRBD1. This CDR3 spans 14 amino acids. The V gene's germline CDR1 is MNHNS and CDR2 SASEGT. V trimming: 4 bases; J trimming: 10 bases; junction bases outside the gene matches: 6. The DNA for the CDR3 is TGTGCCAGCAGTGTGACAGGGGAAGGATCACCCCTCCACTTT. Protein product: CASSVTGEGSPLHF.

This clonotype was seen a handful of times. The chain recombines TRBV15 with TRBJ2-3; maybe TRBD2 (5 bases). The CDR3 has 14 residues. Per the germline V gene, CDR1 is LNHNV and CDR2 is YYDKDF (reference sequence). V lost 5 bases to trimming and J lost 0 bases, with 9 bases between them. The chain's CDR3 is CATSSRTSTDTQYF. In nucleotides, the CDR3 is TGTGCCACCAGCTCACGGACTAGCACAGATACGCAGTATTTT.

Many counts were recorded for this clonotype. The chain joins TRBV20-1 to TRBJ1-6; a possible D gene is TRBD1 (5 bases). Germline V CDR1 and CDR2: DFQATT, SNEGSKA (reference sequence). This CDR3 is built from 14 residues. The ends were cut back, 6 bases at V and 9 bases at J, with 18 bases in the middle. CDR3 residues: CSAKAAGGSSPLHF. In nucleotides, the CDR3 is TGCAGTGCCAAAGCAGCGGGGGGGAGTTCACCCCTCCACTTT.

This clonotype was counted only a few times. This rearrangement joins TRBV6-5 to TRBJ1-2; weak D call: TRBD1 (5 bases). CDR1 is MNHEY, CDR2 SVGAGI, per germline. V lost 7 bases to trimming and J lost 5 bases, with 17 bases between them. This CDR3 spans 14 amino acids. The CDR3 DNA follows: TGTGCCAGCACTTTCGGGAGCAGGGTATATGGCTACACCTTC. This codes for CASTFGSRVYGYTF.

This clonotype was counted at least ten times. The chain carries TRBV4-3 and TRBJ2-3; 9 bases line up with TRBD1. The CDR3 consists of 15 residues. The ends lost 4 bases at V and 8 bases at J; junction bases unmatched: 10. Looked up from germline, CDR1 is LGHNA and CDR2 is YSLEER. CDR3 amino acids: CASSPPGTGRSTQYF. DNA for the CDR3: TGCGCCAGCAGCCCGCCCGGGACAGGGAGGAGTACGCAGTATTTT.

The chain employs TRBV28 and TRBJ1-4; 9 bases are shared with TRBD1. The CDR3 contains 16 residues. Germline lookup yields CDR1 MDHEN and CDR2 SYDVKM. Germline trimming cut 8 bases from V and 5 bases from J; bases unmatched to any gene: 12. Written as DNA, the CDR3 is TGTGCCAGCGGAGACCAGGGACAGGGAAGGAATGAAAAACTGTTTTTT. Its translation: CASGDQGQGRNEKLFF. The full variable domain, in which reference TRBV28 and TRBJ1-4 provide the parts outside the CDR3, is DVKVTQSSRYLVKRTGEKVFLECVQDMDHENMFWYRQDPGLGLRLIYFSYDVKMKEKGDIPEGYSVSREKKERFSLILESASTNQTSMYLCASGDQGQGRNEKLFFGSGTQLSVL.

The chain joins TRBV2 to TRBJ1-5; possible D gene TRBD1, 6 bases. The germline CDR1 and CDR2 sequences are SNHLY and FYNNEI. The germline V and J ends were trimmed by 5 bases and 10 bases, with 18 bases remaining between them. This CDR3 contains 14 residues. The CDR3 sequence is CASSPGAGLGPQHF. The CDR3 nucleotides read TGTGCCAGCAGTCCGGGGGCTGGTCTCGGCCCCCAGCATTTT.

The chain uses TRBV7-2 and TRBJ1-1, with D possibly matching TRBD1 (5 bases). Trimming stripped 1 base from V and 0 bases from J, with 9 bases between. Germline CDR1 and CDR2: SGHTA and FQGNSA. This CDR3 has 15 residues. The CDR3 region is CASSLVRGLNTEAFF. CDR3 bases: TGTGCCAGCAGCTTAGTGAGGGGCTTGAACACTGAAGCTTTCTTT.